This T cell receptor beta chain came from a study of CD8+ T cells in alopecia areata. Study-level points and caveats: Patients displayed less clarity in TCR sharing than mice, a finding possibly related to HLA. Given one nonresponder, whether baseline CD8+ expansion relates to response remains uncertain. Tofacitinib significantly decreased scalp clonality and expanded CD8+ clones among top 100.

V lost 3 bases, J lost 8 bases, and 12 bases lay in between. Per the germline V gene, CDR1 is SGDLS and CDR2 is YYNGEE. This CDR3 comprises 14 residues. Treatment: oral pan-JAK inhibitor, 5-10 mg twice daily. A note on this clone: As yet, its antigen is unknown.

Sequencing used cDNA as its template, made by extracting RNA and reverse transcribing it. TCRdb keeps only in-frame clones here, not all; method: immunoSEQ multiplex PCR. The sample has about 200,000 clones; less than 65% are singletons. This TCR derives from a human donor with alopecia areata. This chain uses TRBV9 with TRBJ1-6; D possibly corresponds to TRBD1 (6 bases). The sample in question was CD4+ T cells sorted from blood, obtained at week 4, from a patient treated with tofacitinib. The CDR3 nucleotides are TGTGCCAGCAGCGCTACGGACAGTTATTCACCCCTCCACTTT. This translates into CASSATDSYSPLHF.